This T cell receptor (beta chain) stems from a study of response to subunit inactivated influenza vaccine. Regarding the study as a whole: The authors offered the suggestion that each seasonal influenza vaccination recruits few new T cells.

TCRdb fed the RT-PCR reads into MiXCR, producing one record per CDR3 protein. The sample consists of more than 600,000 distinct CDR3 sequences, about 18% of them appearing once. This clonotype has ten or more counts. No antigen is known for it. Germline-derived CDR1 and CDR2 are LGHNA and YSLEER. This CDR3 spans 15 amino acids. Between the trimmed V and J ends, which lost 1 base and 3 bases, there was a span of 12 bases. The clonotype comes from a man aged 45-65 years who received an inactivated influenza vaccine. The starting material was PBMCs from blood, obtained less than 6 days after vaccination. The chain employs TRBV4-3 and TRBJ1-1; D is unresolved. The CDR3 loop reads CASSQGSFGYTEAFF. CDR3 in DNA: TGCGCCAGCAGCCAAGGTTCATTCGGATACACTGAAGCTTTCTTT.